Presented here are 24 T cell receptor beta chains from one specimen sequenced in a study of cytomegalovirus exposure and HLA in healthy donors. PCR amplification relied on 60 Vbeta primers (plus 13 Jbeta primers). Some clones are missing from TCRdb's copy, which holds only in-frame ones; the method was immunoSEQ multiplex PCR. The table lists under 200,000 clones, approximately 80% of them singletons. Material: PBMCs. The receptors come from a woman between 40 and 55 years old in good health and CMV-seropositive.

The V and J genes are TRBV6-5 and TRBJ2-7, with TRBD1 matching over 8 bases. CDR3 size: 14 residues. Trimming cost V 4 bases and J 3 bases; bases outside gene matches: 5. Germline CDR1 is MNHEY and CDR2 is SVGAGI. CDR3 protein: CASSSGQAIYEQYF. The CDR3 DNA sequence: TGTGCCAGCAGTTCGGGACAGGCCATCTACGAGCAGTACTTC.

The chain carries TRBV30 and TRBJ2-2; D gene ambiguous. The CDR3 covers 14 residues. Germline CDR1 is GTSNPN and CDR2 is SVGIG (reference sequence). Trimming stripped 2 bases from V and 0 bases from J, with 7 bases between. Here the CDR3 reads CAWSSGANTGELFF. The CDR3 DNA is TGTGCCTGGAGTTCAGGCGCGAACACCGGGGAGCTGTTTTTT.

This clone was found a few times. The J gene is TRBJ2-7, the V gene TRBV15; tentative D call: TRBD1 (6 bases). CDR1 and CDR2 (germline): LNHNV, YYDKDF (reference sequence). The CDR3 is 14 amino acids. V was trimmed by 3 bases and J by 0 bases, leaving 9 bases between them. The DNA of the CDR3 is TGTGCCACCAGCAGGACAGGACCCTCCTACGAGCAGTACTTC. It encodes CATSRTGPSYEQYF.

V gene TRBV4-3 combines with J gene TRBJ2-3; 11 positions agree with TRBD2. Germline CDR1 is LGHNA and CDR2 is YSLEER. V lost 5 bases, J lost 6 bases, and 19 bases stayed unmatched. This CDR3 has 19 amino acids. As DNA, the CDR3 is TGCGCCAGCAGCTGGACAGGGGACGGGGCTAGCGGGGGGAAGGATACGCAGTATTTT. It specifies CASSWTGDGASGGKDTQYF.

This chain links TRBV7-9 with TRBJ2-1; D ambiguous. The CDR3 runs 15 residues. The germline V gene encodes CDR1 SEHNR and CDR2 FQNEAQ (reference sequence). The germline V and J ends were trimmed by 3 bases and 3 bases, with 12 bases remaining between them. The CDR3 sequence is CASSLGQTVYNEQFF. The CDR3 region has the DNA TGTGCCAGCAGCTTGGGCCAGACGGTCTACAATGAGCAGTTCTTC.

This chain links TRBV7-9 with TRBJ2-5, with no clear D. Trimming took 0 bases from V and 2 from J, leaving 7 bases between them. CDR3 length: 14 amino acids. The V gene's germline CDR1 is SEHNR and CDR2 FQNEAQ (reference sequence). The CDR3: CASSLAAGQETQYF. Here the CDR3 DNA reads TGTGCCAGCAGCTTAGCGGCAGGACAAGAGACCCAGTACTTC.

The rearrangement joins TRBV11-2 to TRBJ2-1, with 8 nucleotides matching TRBD2. V shed 6 bases, J shed 4 bases, and the junction held 8 bases outside the gene matches. This CDR3 is built from 15 residues. Germline assignment: CDR1 SGHAT and CDR2 FQNNGV. This chain's CDR3 is CASSSAGAGYNEQFF. The CDR3, as DNA: TGTGCCAGCAGTTCAGCGGGGGCGGGTTACAATGAGCAGTTCTTC.

The chain has TRBV14 and TRBJ2-1, with 7 bases fitting TRBD1. The CDR3 contains 13 residues. Germline-derived CDR1 and CDR2 are SGHDN and FVKESK. The V gene end was trimmed by 4 bases and the J gene end by 8 bases; junction bases not matched to a gene: 5. CDR3 coding DNA: TGTGCCAGCAGCCTCGACAGGGTCCATGAGCAGTTCTTC. Amino acids: CASSLDRVHEQFF.

This clone was seen once. The J gene is TRBJ1-2, the V gene TRBV18, with D uncertain. The ends were cut back, 2 bases at V and 4 bases at J, with 11 bases in the middle. CDR3 size: 14 residues. The germline V gene encodes CDR1 KGHSH and CDR2 LQKENI. CDR3 in amino acids: CASSPSADVYGYTF. The CDR3 DNA sequence: TGTGCCAGCTCACCATCGGCGGATGTCTATGGCTACACCTTC.

The rearrangement links TRBV29-1 to TRBJ2-5; 13 bases match TRBD2. The CDR3 loop spans 14 amino acids. J gave up 11 bases and V 1 base, and 7 bases lay outside the gene matches. Germline V CDR1 and CDR2: SQVTM, ANQGSEA. CDR3 in DNA: TGCAGCGTTGAAGGACTAGCGGGAGGTTCAGAACAGTACTTC. Protein sequence: CSVEGLAGGSEQYF.

This chain uses TRBV6-6 with TRBJ1-1, with D possibly being TRBD1 (5 bases). Germline-derived CDR1 and CDR2 are MNHNY and SVGAGI (reference sequence). The CDR3 is 14 amino acids. The ends were cut back, 3 bases at V and 1 base at J, with 9 bases in the middle. CDR3 protein: CASSYPTENTEAFF. The CDR3 DNA reads TGTGCCAGCAGTTATCCGACAGAGAACACTGAAGCTTTCTTT.

This chain uses TRBV7-8 with TRBJ1-5, with 9 bases aligning to TRBD1. CDR3 length: 17 residues. Germline CDR1 and CDR2: SGHVS and FQNEAQ. The V and J ends lost 4 bases and 4 bases, in that order; junction bases with no gene match: 11. For the CDR3, the DNA is TGTGCCAGCAGCTCCTCCGGGACAGGGTACCCTAATCAGCCCCAGCATTTT. It specifies CASSSSGTGYPNQPQHF. The variable domain in full, with the rest retrieved from reference TRBV7-8 and TRBJ1-5, is GAGVSQSPRYKVAKRGQDVALRCDPISGHVSLFWYQQALGQGPEFLTYFQNEAQLDKSGLPSDRFFAERPEGSVSTLKIQRTQQEDSAVYLCASSSSGTGYPNQPQHFGDGTRLSIL.

The gene calls are TRBV4-2 and TRBJ2-7; 7 bases fit TRBD2. Germline assignment: CDR1 LGHNA and CDR2 YNFKEQ. The CDR3 is 16 residues long. V was pared by 0 bases and J by 3 bases, with 8 bases of the junction left unmatched. CDR3 amino acids: CASSQESRERDYEQYF. CDR3 DNA: TGTGCCAGCAGCCAAGAGTCGCGGGAGAGGGACTACGAGCAGTACTTC.

This clone has only one observation. The chain is built from TRBV18 and TRBJ2-3, with D maybe TRBD2 (6 bases). CDR1 and CDR2 (germline): KGHSH, LQKENI. The V and J ends lost 8 bases and 3 bases respectively, with 9 bases between them. The CDR3 totals 12 residues. CDR3 nucleotides: TGTGCCAGCAGGACTACGACAGATACGCAGTATTTT. This codes for CASRTTTDTQYF. The entire variable domain, with the rest obtained from reference TRBV18 and TRBJ2-3, is as follows: NAGVMQNPRHLVRRRGQEARLRCSPMKGHSHVYWYRQLPEEGLKFMVYLQKENIIDESGMPKERFSAEFPKEGPSILRIQQVVRGDSAAYFCASRTTTDTQYFGPGTRLTVL.

This chain links TRBV5-1 with TRBJ1-2, with TRBD1 matching over 8 bases. Germline CDR1 is SGHRS and CDR2 is YFSETQ. The V and J ends lost 0 bases and 5 bases, in that order; junction bases with no gene match: 12. There are 17 residues in the CDR3. The CDR3 sequence is CASSLGLDRGRRYGYTF. In DNA, the CDR3 is TGCGCCAGCAGCTTGGGCCTCGACAGGGGTCGTAGGTATGGCTACACCTTC.

J is TRBJ2-7 and V is TRBV6-4; unclear D gene. V was cut by 6 bases and J by 3 bases, with 9 bases left in between. Germline CDR1 MRHNA, CDR2 SNTAGT. The CDR3 has 12 residues. CDR3 in DNA: TGTGCCAGCAGCGGTGACAACTACGAGCAGTACTTC. It translates to CASSGDNYEQYF.

This chain connects TRBV2 to TRBJ1-4; D is perhaps TRBD1 (6 bases). Germline values: CDR1 SNHLY, CDR2 FYNNEI. The germline V and J ends were trimmed by 4 bases and 5 bases, with 11 bases remaining between them. The CDR3 sequence is 14 residues long. In nucleotides, the CDR3 is TGTGCCAGCAGTGCGGACAGATCAAATGAAAAACTGTTTTTT. Translation gives CASSADRSNEKLFF.

The CDR3 here is CASRLWTGAYGYTF. CDR3 DNA: TGTGCCAGCAGACTTTGGACAGGAGCCTATGGCTACACCTTC. The chain links TRBV21-1 to TRBJ1-2; whether TRBD1, the table's D call, matches the DNA was not checked. TRBV21-1 is assigned pseudogene status. The CDR3 spans 14 residues.

This chain connects TRBV5-1 to TRBJ2-7, with D perhaps matching TRBD1 (6 bases). This CDR3 contains 13 residues. Per the germline V gene, CDR1 is SGHRS and CDR2 is YFSETQ. V lost 3 bases, J lost 6 bases, and 13 bases lay in between. The CDR3 reads CASSYTGPGEQYF. The CDR3 DNA follows: TGCGCCAGCAGCTACACAGGGCCTGGCGAGCAGTACTTC.

V gene TRBV5-8 combines with J gene TRBJ2-5, with D tentatively TRBD1 (5 bases). Trimming removed 0 bases from V and 5 bases from J, with 8 bases in between. Germline assignment: CDR1 SGHTS and CDR2 YDEGEE. The CDR3 loop spans 13 amino acids. This CDR3 is CASSLDRLETQYF. In DNA, the CDR3 is TGTGCCAGCAGCTTGGACAGGTTGGAGACCCAGTACTTC.

The chain employs TRBV19 and TRBJ2-2; 12 nucleotides line up with TRBD2. CDR1 is LNHDA and CDR2 is SQIVND in the germline V gene (reference sequence). V shed 3 bases, J shed 4 bases, and the junction held 3 bases outside the gene matches. The CDR3 totals 16 residues. DNA of the CDR3: TGTGCCAGTAGTATCGGACTAGCGGGACCCACCGGGGAGCTGTTTTTT. It codes for CASSIGLAGPTGELFF.

The chain has TRBV4-3 and TRBJ2-3, with 11 bases fitting TRBD1. V was pared by 0 bases and J by 3 bases, with 8 bases of the junction left unmatched. The germline CDR1 and CDR2 sequences are LGHNA and YSLEER. The CDR3 sequence is 18 residues long. The CDR3 DNA is TGCGCCAGCAGCCAAGAGGAGCCGGGACAGGGGGGTACAGATACGCAGTATTTT. This codes for CASSQEEPGQGGTDTQYF.

This clone has only one observation. The chain is built from TRBV19 and TRBJ2-1, with D possibly matching TRBD2 (6 bases). The CDR3 length is 17 residues. V was shortened by 2 bases and J by 4 bases, with 18 bases between the two germline ends. CDR1 is LNHDA and CDR2 is SQIVND in the germline V gene (reference sequence). This chain's CDR3 is CASSISPTGVGYNEQFF. The CDR3 DNA is TGTGCCAGTAGTATATCCCCCACGGGGGTCGGGTACAATGAGCAGTTCTTC.

This clone was recorded once. The chain recombines TRBV19 with TRBJ1-6, with unresolved D. The CDR3 is 10 amino acids. Between the trimmed V and J ends, which lost 6 bases and 9 bases, there was a span of 3 bases. Germline V lookup: CDR1 LNHDA, CDR2 SQIVND (reference sequence). The CDR3 DNA follows: TGTGCCAGTAGAGCTTCACCCCTCCACTTT. It is translated as CASRASPLHF.